This record concerns one T cell receptor beta chain sequence. Its antigen is not known. The sample originates from a study of beta chain features in type 1 diabetes. Study-wide results and limits: Researchers report that Type 1 diabetes patients had moderately but significantly shorter TCRB CDR3s across all four CD4+ subsets.

Purity of each sorted population was above 95%. cDNA synthesis used the whole RNA isolate, giving expressed TCRB sequences. Sequencing was performed with immunoSEQ multiplex PCR; in TCRdb, only in-frame clones are kept and a portion is missing. The sample includes hundreds of thousands of clones, about 14% of them seen just once. The germline CDR1 and CDR2 sequences are ENHRY and SYGVKD. The CDR3 runs to 14 residues. V shed 10 bases and J 6 bases; nucleotides not matched to a gene: 9. The TCR sequence derives from a man younger than 30 with type 1 diabetes. The chain is built from TRBV10-3 and TRBJ2-2, with 9 nucleotides matching TRBD1. Sequenced: naive CD4+ T cells from blood. This chain's CDR3 is CATQGAHEAGELFF. The CDR3 DNA sequence: TGTGCCACACAGGGGGCGCATGAAGCCGGGGAGCTGTTTTTT.